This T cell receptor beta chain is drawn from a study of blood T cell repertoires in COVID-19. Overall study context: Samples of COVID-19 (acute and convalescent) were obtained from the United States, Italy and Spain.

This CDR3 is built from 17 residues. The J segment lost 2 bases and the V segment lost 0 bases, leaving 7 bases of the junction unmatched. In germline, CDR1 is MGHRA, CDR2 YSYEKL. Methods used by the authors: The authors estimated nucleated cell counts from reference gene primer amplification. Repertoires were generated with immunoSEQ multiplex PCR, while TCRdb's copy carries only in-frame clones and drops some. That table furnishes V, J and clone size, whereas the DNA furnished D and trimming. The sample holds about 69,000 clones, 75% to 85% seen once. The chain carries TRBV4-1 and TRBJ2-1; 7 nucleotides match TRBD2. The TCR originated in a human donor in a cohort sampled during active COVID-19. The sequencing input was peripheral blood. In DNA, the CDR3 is TGCGCCAGCAGCCAAGATCCCCCGGGGGGTACCTACAATGAGCAGTTCTTC. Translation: CASSQDPPGGTYNEQFF.